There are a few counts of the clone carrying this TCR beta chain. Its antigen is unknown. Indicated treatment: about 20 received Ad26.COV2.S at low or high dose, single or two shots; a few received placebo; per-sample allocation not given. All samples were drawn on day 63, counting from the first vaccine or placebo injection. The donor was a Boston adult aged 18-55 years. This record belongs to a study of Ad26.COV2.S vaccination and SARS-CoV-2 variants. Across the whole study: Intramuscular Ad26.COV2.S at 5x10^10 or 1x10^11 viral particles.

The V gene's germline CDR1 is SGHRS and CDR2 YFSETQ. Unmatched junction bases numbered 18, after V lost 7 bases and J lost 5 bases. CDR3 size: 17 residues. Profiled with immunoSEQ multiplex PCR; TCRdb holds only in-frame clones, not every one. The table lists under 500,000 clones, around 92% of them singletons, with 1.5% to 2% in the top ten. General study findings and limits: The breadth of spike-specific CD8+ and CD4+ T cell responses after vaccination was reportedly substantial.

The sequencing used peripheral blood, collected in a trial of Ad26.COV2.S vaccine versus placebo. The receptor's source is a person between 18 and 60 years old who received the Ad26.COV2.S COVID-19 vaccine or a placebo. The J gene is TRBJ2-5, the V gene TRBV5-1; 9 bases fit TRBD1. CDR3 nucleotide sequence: TGCGCCAGCGCCAGGGGGGTTTTGGACAGGGGAGAGGAGACCCAGTACTTC. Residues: CASARGVLDRGEETQYF.